This TCR beta chain originates from a study of blood T cell repertoires in COVID-19. Using immunoSEQ multiplex PCR, the repertoire was profiled, and TCRdb retains in-frame clones only, with some absent. The sample has about 73,000 clones, about 74% seen once. The sequence derives from a man aged 65 to 79 with COVID-19, enrolled during active disease. The specimen sequenced was peripheral blood.

Here the CDR3 reads CALSPTVLSGNTIYF. The CDR3 coding sequence is TGTGCCCTATCTCCCACAGTTCTCTCTGGAAACACCATATATTTT. The chain has TRBV19 and TRBJ1-3; D not certain. Per the germline V gene, CDR1 is LNHDA and CDR2 is SQIVND (reference sequence). The CDR3 length is 15 residues. V was clipped by 11 bases and J by 0 bases, with 17 bases between them.